A single T cell receptor (beta chain) is shown here with its context. A library of TCRbeta sequences, prepared with unique molecular identifiers, was generated. One entry per CDR3 protein results from TCRdb running MiXCR on the PCR reads. The repertoire holds hundreds of thousands of distinct CDR3 sequences, with 15% to 20% as singletons. This entry belongs to a study of T-cell reconstitution after alpha-beta-depleted transplantation in children. CDR3 length: 13 amino acids. CDR1 SNHLY and CDR2 FYNNEI come from the germline V gene. Trimming removed 6 bases from V and 5 bases from J, with 11 bases in between.

The chain is built from TRBV2 and TRBJ2-1, with D unclear. The sequencing used PBMCs, mostly from graft donor cells, collected 360 days after TCRalphabeta/CD19-depleted stem cell transplant. The receptor comes from a boy under two years old who had a stem cell transplant for Wiskott-Aldrich syndrome, so the T cells may come from the graft donor. The DNA of the CDR3 is TGTGCCAGCAGGGTCCGGTTGGACAATGAGCAGTTCTTC. This gives the protein CASRVRLDNEQFF.